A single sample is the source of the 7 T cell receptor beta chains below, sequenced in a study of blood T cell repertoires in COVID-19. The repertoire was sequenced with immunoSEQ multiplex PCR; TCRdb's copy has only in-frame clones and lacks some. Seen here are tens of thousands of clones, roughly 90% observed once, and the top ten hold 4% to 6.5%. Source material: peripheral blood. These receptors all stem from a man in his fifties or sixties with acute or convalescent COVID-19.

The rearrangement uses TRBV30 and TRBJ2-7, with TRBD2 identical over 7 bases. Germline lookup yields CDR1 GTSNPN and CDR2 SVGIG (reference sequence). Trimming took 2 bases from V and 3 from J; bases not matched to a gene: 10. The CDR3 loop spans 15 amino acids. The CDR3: CAWSQPGLLFYEQYF. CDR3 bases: TGTGCCTGGAGTCAACCGGGACTACTTTTCTACGAGCAGTACTTC.

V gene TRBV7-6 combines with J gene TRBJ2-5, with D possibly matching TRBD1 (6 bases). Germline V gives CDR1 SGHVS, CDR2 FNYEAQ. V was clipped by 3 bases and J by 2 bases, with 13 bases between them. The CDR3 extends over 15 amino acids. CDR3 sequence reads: CASSLFGQSQETQYF. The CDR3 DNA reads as TGTGCCAGCAGCTTGTTTGGACAGTCACAAGAGACCCAGTACTTC.

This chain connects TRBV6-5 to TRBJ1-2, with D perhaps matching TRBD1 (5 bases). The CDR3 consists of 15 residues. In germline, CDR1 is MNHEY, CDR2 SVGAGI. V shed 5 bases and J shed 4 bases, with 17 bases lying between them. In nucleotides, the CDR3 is TGTGCCAGCAGTCCGGACAAGGGGTTTTCCTATGGCTACACCTTC. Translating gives CASSPDKGFSYGYTF.

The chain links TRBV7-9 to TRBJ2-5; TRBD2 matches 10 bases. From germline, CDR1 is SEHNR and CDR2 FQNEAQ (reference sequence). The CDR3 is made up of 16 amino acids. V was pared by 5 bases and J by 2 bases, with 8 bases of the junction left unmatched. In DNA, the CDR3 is TGTGCCAGCAGCACTCTAGCGGGAGTGGGACAAGAGACCCAGTACTTC. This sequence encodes CASSTLAGVGQETQYF.

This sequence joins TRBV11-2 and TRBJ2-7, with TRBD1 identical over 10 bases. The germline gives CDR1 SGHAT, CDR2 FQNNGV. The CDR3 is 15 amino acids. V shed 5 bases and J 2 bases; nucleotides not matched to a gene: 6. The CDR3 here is CASSTWDRGPYEQYF. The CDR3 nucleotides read TGTGCCAGCAGCACATGGGACAGGGGCCCCTACGAGCAGTACTTC.

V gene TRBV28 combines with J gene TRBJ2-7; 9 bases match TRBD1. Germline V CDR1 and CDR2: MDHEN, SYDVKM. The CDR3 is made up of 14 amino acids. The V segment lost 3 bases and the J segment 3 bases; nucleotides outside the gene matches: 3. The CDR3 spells CASSLTGGYYEQYF. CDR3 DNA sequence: TGTGCCAGCAGTTTGACAGGGGGATACTACGAGCAGTACTTC.

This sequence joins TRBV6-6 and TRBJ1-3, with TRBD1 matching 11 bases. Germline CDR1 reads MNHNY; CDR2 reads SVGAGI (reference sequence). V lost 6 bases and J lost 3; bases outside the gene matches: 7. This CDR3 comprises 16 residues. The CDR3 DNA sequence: TGTGCCAGCAGCCAAAGGGGACAGGGGGGTGGAAACACCATATATTTT. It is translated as CASSQRGQGGGNTIYF.